The 10 T cell receptor beta chains below all came from one sample that was sequenced in a study of identical twins. TCRdb recomputed calls from the 5' RACE reads with MiXCR, one row per CDR3 protein. The sample includes a few hundred thousand distinct CDR3 sequences, approximately 8.6% of them seen just once. These sequences were also reported in another study, on yellow fever vaccine responses in identical twins.

The sequenced sample consisted of CD8+ T cells sorted from blood. The receptor source for this set is a woman between 18 and 29 years old in good health.

This clonotype was picked up a small number of times. The rearrangement uses TRBV20-1 and TRBJ1-5; TRBD1 aligns across 11 bases. V lost 3 bases to trimming and J lost 7 bases; unmatched junction nucleotides: 5. This CDR3 is built from 14 residues. Germline values: CDR1 DFQATT, CDR2 SNEGSKA (reference sequence). The DNA for the CDR3 is TGCAGTGCTAGGGACAGGGGGCAGGGGCAGCCCCAGCATTTT. This encodes CSARDRGQGQPQHF.

The J gene is TRBJ2-5, the V gene TRBV12-3 or TRBV12-4; 8 bases fit TRBD2. The V segment lost 6 bases and the J segment 4 bases; nucleotides outside the gene matches: 7. This CDR3 has 14 residues. The DNA of the CDR3 is TGTGCCAGCAGGTCCTCGGGGGGGGGAGAGACCCAGTACTTC. This encodes CASRSSGGGETQYF.

This clonotype occurred a few times. The chain carries TRBV4-1 and TRBJ2-5, with unresolved D. CDR1 MGHRA and CDR2 YSYEKL come from the germline V gene. V was cut by 0 bases and J by 4 bases, with 12 bases left in between. The CDR3 length is 15 residues. Here the CDR3 DNA reads TGCGCCAGCAGCCAAGATGAGAGGTACGGAGAGACCCAGTACTTC. It specifies CASSQDERYGETQYF.

This clonotype appeared a few times. V and J are TRBV7-2 and TRBJ2-1; tentatively, D is TRBD2 (6 bases). The CDR3 runs 15 residues. Germline lookup yields CDR1 SGHTA and CDR2 FQGNSA. The V and J ends lost 2 bases and 3 bases respectively, with 11 bases between them. The CDR3 loop reads CASSLLGSGYNEQFF. CDR3 bases: TGTGCCAGCAGCTTACTCGGGAGTGGCTACAATGAGCAGTTCTTC.

At least ten counts were recorded for this clonotype. The V and J genes are TRBV6-2 or TRBV6-3 and TRBJ2-1; 7 bases are shared with TRBD1. CDR3 length: 15 amino acids. With 4 bases clipped from V and 4 bases from J, the junction kept 7 bases outside the gene matches. Germline V gives CDR1 MNHEY, CDR2 SVGEGT. The CDR3 coding sequence is TGTGCCAGCAGTTTCCAGGGGGATCCGTACAATGAGCAGTTCTTC. It translates to CASSFQGDPYNEQFF.

This rearrangement joins TRBV25-1 to TRBJ2-3; 14 bases fit TRBD2. Trimming took 6 bases from V and 0 from J; bases not matched to a gene: 8. The CDR3 has 18 residues. Per germline, CDR1 MGHDK and CDR2 SYGVNS. Here the CDR3 DNA reads TGTGCCAGCAGGACCCCGGGACTAGCGGGGGATAGCACAGATACGCAGTATTTT. Translated, it gives CASRTPGLAGDSTDTQYF.

This clonotype came up many times. In DNA form, the CDR3 reads TGTGCCACCAGCAGCGATAGGGTTGGTTTGAGCGGGAACGAGTTCTCCTACGAGCAGTACTTC. The encoded protein is CATSSDRVGLSGNEFSYEQYF. V is TRBV15 and J is TRBJ2-7, with 7 bases lining up with TRBD2. Germline trimming cut 3 bases from V and 0 bases from J; bases unmatched to any gene: 23. The CDR3 is made up of 21 amino acids. Germline loops: CDR1 LNHNV, CDR2 YYDKDF (reference sequence).

This clonotype has only a few counts. The chain links TRBV20-1 to TRBJ2-1; 12 bases match TRBD2. The CDR3 sequence is 17 residues long. With V trimmed by 1 base and J by 2 bases, 6 bases remained unmatched. Looked up from germline, CDR1 is DFQATT and CDR2 is SNEGSKA (reference sequence). As DNA, the CDR3 is TGCAGTGCTAGAGCTCGACTAGCGGGAGACGCCTACAATGAGCAGTTCTTC. It is translated as CSARARLAGDAYNEQFF.

The V gene is TRBV28, the J gene TRBJ2-1; D possibly corresponds to TRBD2 (6 bases). The CDR3 spans 15 residues. Germline-derived CDR1 and CDR2 are MDHEN and SYDVKM. Trimming left V 5 bases short and J 1 base short, with 12 bases between. CDR3 protein: CASSGTLGSYNEQFF. CDR3 DNA sequence: TGTGCCAGCAGTGGGACTCTTGGGTCCTACAATGAGCAGTTCTTC.

The CDR3 DNA reads TGTGCCAGCAGCCTAAACTCGAATCCTCAAGAGACCCAGTACTTC. Translating it yields CASSLNSNPQETQYF. This sequence joins TRBV7-8 and TRBJ2-5; D is unresolved. CDR1 and CDR2 (germline): SGHVS, FQNEAQ. The CDR3 totals 15 residues. Between the trimmed V and J ends, which lost 5 bases and 2 bases, there was a span of 15 bases.